The next 17 T cell receptor beta chains were all read from a single sample in a study of CD8 T cells in ankylosing spondylitis. Antigen specificity for these receptors is unknown. Points from the study as a whole: Under 10 highly homologous variants formed a TCR beta motif that appeared characteristic of ankylosing spondylitis blood.

In TCRdb, the 5' RACE reads were re-called with MiXCR into one record per CDR3 protein. Here the sample spans about 540,000 distinct CDR3 sequences, roughly 13% being singletons. Source material: blood, either unsorted or a sorted T cell fraction (not recorded which). The source is a male donor with ankylosing spondylitis.

This clonotype was detected ten times or more. J is TRBJ2-3 and V is TRBV25-1, with TRBD1 matching 7 bases. The CDR3 extends over 16 amino acids. V shed 1 base and J 2 bases; nucleotides not matched to a gene: 6. Germline V CDR1 and CDR2: MGHDK, SYGVNS. CDR3 region: CASSELGGSSTDTQYF. DNA for the CDR3: TGTGCCAGCAGTGAATTAGGGGGCAGCTCCACAGATACGCAGTATTTT.

This clonotype was found a few times. The chain has TRBV7-9 and TRBJ2-7, with 11 bases aligning to TRBD2. The CDR3 is made up of 15 amino acids. J gave up 5 bases and V 5 bases, and 8 bases lay outside the gene matches. Germline V gene sequence: CDR1 SEHNR, CDR2 FQNEAQ (reference sequence). DNA of the CDR3: TGTGCCAGCAGCGCTACTAGCGGGAGTGGTGACGAGCAGTACGTC. The encoded protein is CASSATSGSGDEQYV.

There are many counts of this clonotype. For the CDR3, the DNA is TGTGCCAGCACGTCCAAGACCACCGGGGAGCTGTTTTTT. As protein: CASTSKTTGELFF. The chain carries TRBV2 and TRBJ2-2; D unresolved. V dropped 7 bases and J dropped 4 bases, with 10 bases sitting between them. CDR1 and CDR2 from the germline V gene are SNHLY and FYNNEI. The CDR3 covers 13 residues.

V usage is TRBV27 and J usage is TRBJ2-7, with D unresolved. Germline V lookup: CDR1 MNHEY, CDR2 SMNVEV (reference sequence). The CDR3 covers 15 residues. Trimming pared 6 bases from V and 4 bases from J, leaving 19 bases between. The CDR3 DNA follows: TGTGCCAGCAGCCCCCTAGACACCGCCATGTACGAGCAGTACTTC. Translated, it gives CASSPLDTAMYEQYF.

This clonotype has more than one count but fewer than ten. The V and J genes are TRBV20-1 and TRBJ2-1, with 13 bases that match TRBD2. V lost 4 bases to trimming and J lost 10 bases; unmatched junction nucleotides: 7. Germline lookup yields CDR1 DFQATT and CDR2 SNEGSKA (reference sequence). The CDR3 is 14 residues long. As DNA, the CDR3 is TGCAGTGCTACCGGACTAGCGGGAGCTCTGGAGCAGTTCTTC. This encodes CSATGLAGALEQFF.

In this sample, this clonotype turned up a few times. The chain has TRBV20-1 and TRBJ1-3, with D unclear. This CDR3 comprises 13 residues. Trimming stripped 6 bases from V and 2 bases from J, with 11 bases between. The germline gives CDR1 DFQATT, CDR2 SNEGSKA (reference sequence). The CDR3 here is CSAGMDPGNTIYF. CDR3 bases: TGCAGTGCCGGTATGGACCCTGGAAACACCATATATTTT.

This rearrangement joins TRBV7-2 to TRBJ2-6; D remains ambiguous. The CDR3 extends over 13 amino acids. The V gene lost 1 base and the J gene lost 14 bases, with 12 bases spanning the gap. Germline CDR1 SGHTA, CDR2 FQGNSA. The CDR3 region is CASSLGSLQILTF. CDR3 in DNA: TGTGCCAGCAGCTTAGGGTCCCTTCAGATCCTGACTTTC.

This clonotype was seen a handful of times. The chain combines TRBV5-6 with TRBJ2-7; a weak D match, TRBD1 (5 bases). There are 14 residues in the CDR3. Looked up from germline, CDR1 is SGHDT and CDR2 is YYEEEE. With 5 bases removed from V and 5 bases from J, the gap between germline ends came to 17 bases. The CDR3 protein is CASSSLGRGNEQYV. The CDR3 nucleotides read TGTGCCAGCAGTTCTCTTGGTAGGGGAAACGAGCAGTACGTC.

Many counts were recorded for this clonotype. The chain couples TRBV5-1 to TRBJ2-3; D perhaps matches TRBD2 (7 bases). Germline-derived CDR1 and CDR2 are SGHRS and YFSETQ. CDR3 size: 14 residues. V lost 4 bases to trimming and J lost 4 bases, with 13 bases between them. The DNA of the CDR3 is TGCGCCAGCAGCCCCGGCGGGGGCCCAGATACGCAGTATTTT. It translates to CASSPGGGPDTQYF.

The chain uses TRBV5-8 and TRBJ2-1; D is possibly TRBD2 (6 bases). Germline V lookup: CDR1 SGHTS, CDR2 YDEGEE. Trimming pared 4 bases from V and 9 bases from J, leaving 23 bases between. The CDR3 totals 16 residues. The CDR3, as DNA: TGTGCCAGCAGCCCCACGGGGGTAGGGACCTTTAGTGAGCAGTTCTTC. Its protein is CASSPTGVGTFSEQFF.

This chain connects TRBV29-1 to TRBJ2-5; 10 nucleotides match TRBD2. The CDR3 runs to 13 residues. Germline V lookup: CDR1 SQVTM, CDR2 ANQGSEA. Trimming took 7 bases from V and 4 from J; bases not matched to a gene: 6. CDR3 DNA sequence: TGCAGCGCCCAACTAGCGGGGATAGAGACCCAGTACTTC. Its protein product is CSAQLAGIETQYF.

This clonotype was observed at least ten times. The J gene is TRBJ2-1, the V gene TRBV7-2; TRBD2 matches at 7 bases. V was pared by 10 bases and J by 2 bases, with 11 bases of the junction left unmatched. CDR1 and CDR2 from the germline V gene are SGHTA and FQGNSA. There are 15 residues in the CDR3. CDR3 loop: CATKRLADTYNEQFF. CDR3 in DNA: TGTGCCACCAAGCGGCTAGCGGACACCTACAATGAGCAGTTCTTC.

This clonotype was seen at least ten times. V is TRBV5-1 and J is TRBJ2-1, with 9 bases lining up with TRBD2. CDR3 length: 15 residues. Germline trimming cut 4 bases from V and 3 bases from J; bases unmatched to any gene: 5. CDR1 and CDR2 from the germline V gene are SGHRS and YFSETQ. CDR3 nucleotides: TGCGCCAGCAGCATCCTAGCGGGGAACTACAATGAGCAGTTCTTC. Protein product: CASSILAGNYNEQFF.

J is TRBJ2-1 and V is TRBV12-3 or TRBV12-4, with D tentatively TRBD2 (5 bases). V dropped 3 bases and J dropped 5 bases, with 11 bases sitting between them. This CDR3 has 14 amino acids. The CDR3 coding sequence is TGTGCCAGCAGTTTTGAGGCTAGCCACAATGAGCAGTTCTTC. It is translated as CASSFEASHNEQFF.

This clonotype was observed a handful of times. The rearrangement joins TRBV29-1 to TRBJ2-5; D gene uncertain. CDR3 size: 11 residues. The V and J ends lost 7 bases and 4 bases respectively, with 10 bases between them. Germline loops: CDR1 SQVTM, CDR2 ANQGSEA. This CDR3 is CSGSITETQYF. The CDR3 DNA follows: TGCAGCGGTTCAATCACAGAGACCCAGTACTTC.

This chain joins TRBV7-2 and TRBJ2-1, with D uncertain. Germline CDR1 reads SGHTA; CDR2 reads FQGNSA. The germline V and J ends were trimmed by 5 bases and 0 bases, with 11 bases remaining between them. CDR3 size: 15 residues. The CDR3 nucleotides read TGTGCCAGCAGCAGAGCCAGGAGCTCCTACAATGAGCAGTTCTTC. This sequence encodes CASSRARSSYNEQFF.

The chain uses TRBV27 and TRBJ2-3; no clear D. With 5 bases removed from V and 1 base from J, the gap between germline ends came to 16 bases. The CDR3 sequence is 16 residues long. Germline CDR1 and CDR2: MNHEY and SMNVEV (reference sequence). The CDR3 protein is CASSAYKPLGTDTQYF. The CDR3 nucleotides read TGTGCCAGCAGTGCATATAAGCCCCTGGGCACAGATACGCAGTATTTT.